This T cell receptor (beta chain) was captured by sequencing in a study of cytomegalovirus exposure and HLA in healthy donors. Study results and limitations: Sequence variants that were highly shared formed a cluster that was likely a sequencing artifact.

Healthy bone marrow donors made up the donors. Germline V lookup: CDR1 SGDLS, CDR2 YYNGEE. With V trimmed by 6 bases and J by 4 bases, 7 bases remained unmatched. The CDR3 contains 14 residues. The PCR was carried out with 60 Vbeta primers and 13 Jbeta primers. The method was immunoSEQ multiplex PCR; TCRdb's version includes in-frame clones alone and lacks a portion of them. The sample carries around 180,000 clones, 80% to 90% recorded once. Points on this clone: Its antigen remains unidentified.

The chain recombines TRBV9 with TRBJ1-2, with 9 nucleotides matching TRBD1. This receptor was obtained from a girl aged 2-10 years in good health and CMV-seropositive. The sample was PBMCs. The CDR3: CASTQGTGSYGYTF. CDR3 in DNA: TGTGCCAGCACCCAGGGGACAGGGAGCTATGGCTACACCTTC.